This entry concerns a single T cell receptor (beta chain). The data were obtained in a study of cytomegalovirus exposure and HLA in healthy donors. 60 Vbeta and 13 Jbeta primers were used in PCR. The repertoire was sequenced with immunoSEQ multiplex PCR; TCRdb's copy has only in-frame clones and lacks some. The sample includes approximately 140,000 clones. Sequenced: PBMCs. The sequence came from a man aged 40-55 years in good health and CMV-seronegative.

CDR3 sequence: CASTQRGNYGYTF. CDR3 in DNA: TGTGCCAGCACCCAGCGGGGAAACTATGGCTACACCTTC. The chain carries TRBV6-5 and TRBJ1-2; D remains unclear. This CDR3 spans 13 amino acids. Germline values: CDR1 MNHEY, CDR2 SVGAGI. Trimming left V 7 bases short and J 2 bases short, with 11 bases between.